A selection of T cell receptor beta chains follows, all from one sample in a study of shared clonotypes between healthy human individuals. The table came from immunoSEQ multiplex PCR; TCRdb's copy has only in-frame clones and leaves some out. The repertoire consists of about 580,000 clones, with 95% to 98% occurring once and the leading ten covering approximately 0.3%. The sequenced sample was naive CD8+ T cells sorted from blood. The receptors shown here come from a man between 25 and 39 years old in good health. The conserved cysteine and the conserved F or W are not part of the CDR3 here.

v_call cdr3_aa
TRBV27 ASSTGGSNQPQH
TRBV6-5 ASSARGRSGTEAF
TRBV2 ASMRGGGAGNTIY
TRBV19 ASSINPLTGVMVEDTQY
TRBV6-5 ASGLAGGPLNEQF
TRBV27 ASSLETSGRSSYNEQF
TRBV7-9 ASSTNTGELF
TRBV11-2 ASSLGAGPMREAF
TRBV19 ASSIKGVYEQY
TRBV27 ASSDRDYSYNEQF
TRBV7-9 ASRSLRGWQY
TRBV7-9 ASSLVGTGTYEQY
TRBV6-1 ASSGIQGTFSYEQY
TRBV6-5 ASSFGTAGYEQY
TRBV27 ASSQGLAGYEQY
TRBV7-6 ASSLAVGNGADDEQY
TRBV7-9 ASSYDNEQF
TRBV19 ASSRVGTSARLETQY
TRBV25-1 ASSEGGGPYGYT
TRBV28 ASVLGSPHHYEQY
TRBV11-2 ASSLRVGASSYNEQF
TRBV11-2 ASSLHGGQPQH
TRBV29-1 SVEGLAGLDVDTQY
TRBV18 ASSPQESYYEQY
TRBV29-1 SATTGINTGELF
TRBV4-1 ASSPPGGKAGKDYNEQF
TRBV5-4 ASSLTGLAGGQETQY
TRBV10-3 AISAGNNEKLF
TRBV27 ASSLPSGPPLNEQF
TRBV7-2 ASSFSTGPNEQF
TRBV9 ASSPGRVSDTQY
TRBV10-3 AISPAGPYEQY
TRBV7-9 ASSPGVGIRYNEQF
TRBV7-6 ASSLGTGRINEQF